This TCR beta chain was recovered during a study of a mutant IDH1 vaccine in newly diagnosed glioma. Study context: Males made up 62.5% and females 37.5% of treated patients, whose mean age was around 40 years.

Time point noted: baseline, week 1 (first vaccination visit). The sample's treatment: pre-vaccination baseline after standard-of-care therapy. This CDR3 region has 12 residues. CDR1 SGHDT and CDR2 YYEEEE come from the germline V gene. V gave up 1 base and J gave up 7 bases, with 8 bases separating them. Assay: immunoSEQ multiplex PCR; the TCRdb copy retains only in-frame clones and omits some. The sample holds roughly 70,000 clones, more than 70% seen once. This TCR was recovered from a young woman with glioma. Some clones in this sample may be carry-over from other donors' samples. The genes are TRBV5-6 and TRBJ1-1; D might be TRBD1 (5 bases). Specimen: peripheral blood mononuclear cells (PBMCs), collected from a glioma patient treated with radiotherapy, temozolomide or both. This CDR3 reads CASSLFRVEAFF. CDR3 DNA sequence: TGTGCCAGCAGCTTGTTCAGGGTTGAAGCTTTCTTT. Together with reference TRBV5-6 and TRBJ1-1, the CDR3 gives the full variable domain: DAGVTQSPTHLIKTRGQQVTLRCSPKSGHDTVSWYQQALGQGPQFIFQYYEEEERQRGNFPDRFSGHQFPNYSSELNVNALLLGDSALYLCASSLFRVEAFFGQGTRLTVV.